What follows describes a single T cell receptor (beta chain). Its cognate antigen has yet to be identified. No much larger clonotype is one base removed from it; base qualities were not supplied. This sample was taken from a study of early T cells in non-severe SARS-CoV-2 infection (dated by TCRdb to the early 2020s). In the study overall: Because TCR sequencing relied on bulk RNA taken from unsorted whole blood, pairing of alpha and beta chains was not possible. The investigation overall reported the following: VDJdb matching was skewed toward anti-spike CD8 responses, so virus-specific expansions were likely underestimated and private and CD4 specificities were missed.

The germline V gene encodes CDR1 SGHDN and CDR2 FVKESK. The CDR3 covers 13 residues, taking in both the cysteine and the phenylalanine. Of the read, only the CDR3 DNA is kept; its 39 bases are in frame from base 1. Cut back by 2 bases and 8 bases, the V and J ends lie 10 bases apart. The library was made by 5' RACE. The instrument given in TCRdb is NextSeq 500. Unique molecular identifiers were attached to individual cDNA molecules in the TCR library protocol so that sequencing error and PCR bias could be corrected. Sequencing covered both TCR alpha and beta chains, and within each sample the abundances of alpha and beta sequences were tightly co-correlated. From the authors' description of their analysis: Decombinator V4 was used to annotate the V gene, J gene and CDR3 of the TCR sequences. Expanded TCRs were defined as changing significantly between any two time points under a Poisson model with p below 0.0001. TCR abundances were normalised to the total number of TCRs sequenced in each sample and reported as counts per million. MAIT TCRs were defined by TRAV1-2 paired with TRAJ12, TRAJ20 or TRAJ33, and iNKT TCRs by TRAV10 paired with TRAJ18. VDJdb, accessed 1 November 2021, was searched for CMV, EBV and SARS-CoV-2 annotated TCRs, with TCRs annotated for multiple antigens excluded. The public reads were reanalyzed by TCRdb: fastp trimming at Q25, MiXCR alignment, in-frame beta chains only. Merged by CDR3 protein, the rows form single entries marked with the most common genes and DNA. Clone size and V and J calls follow TCRdb, not the original study. The sample yields 80,000 to 95,000 distinct CDR3 sequences; approximately 15% were counted once. Around 0.58% of the sample belongs to the ten largest clones.

This was a case-control study nested in a cohort of healthcare workers in London, UK, who had nasopharyngeal swab PCR tests and blood samples taken every week. Healthcare workers were recruited during the week of the UK lockdown, between 23 and 31 March 2020, and followed weekly for up to about 15 weeks. The chain couples TRBV14 to TRBJ2-4, with no confidently assigned D gene. The source material was whole blood. The sequence was collected from an adult who was a healthcare worker with PCR-confirmed SARS-CoV-2 infection or an uninfected control (not recorded which). Here the CDR3 is given as CASSQLGVYIQYF. The DNA sequence is as follows: TGTGCCAGCAGCCAACTCGGAGTGTACATTCAGTACTTC.